This T cell receptor (beta chain) comes out of a study of OX40 agonist ivuxolimab in advanced cancers. V trimming: 4 bases; J trimming: 8 bases; junction bases outside the gene matches: 13. Germline-derived CDR1 and CDR2 are SGHRS and YFSETQ. The CDR3 is 16 amino acids. Produced via immunoSEQ multiplex PCR; TCRdb's table is partial and in-frame only. The data show roughly 100,000 clones, under 85% seen once. This sequence originates from an adult with an advanced solid tumor such as melanoma, head and neck, liver or kidney cancer. The chain employs TRBV5-1 and TRBJ2-2; 8 bases map to TRBD2. This specimen consisted of CD4+ or CD8+ T cells sorted from blood, obtained in a trial of the OX40 agonist ivuxolimab. CDR3 nucleotides: TGCGCCAGCAGCGAGTCTCCGGGACTAGGTGTGGGGGAGCTGTTTTTT. Translation gives CASSESPGLGVGELFF.